The source of this TCR beta chain is a study of beta chain features in type 1 diabetes. Study-level findings and limits: The study found moderately but significantly shorter TCRB CDR3s in all four CD4+ subsets of Type 1 diabetes patients.

TCRB transcripts that were expressed got sequenced, as all of the isolated RNA had been reverse transcribed. Only in-frame clones appear in the TCRdb table, and some are missing; sequencing was by immunoSEQ multiplex PCR. The table includes roughly 330,000 clones, 13% detected once. In germline, CDR1 is LGHNT, CDR2 FRNRAP. This CDR3 is 15 amino acids long. V lost 4 bases and J lost 4; bases outside the gene matches: 6. Concerning this clone itself: The antigen is unknown.

The chain couples TRBV12-5 to TRBJ2-5; 10 bases match TRBD2. The receptor's source is a woman in her late teens or twenties with type 1 diabetes. The specimen was naive CD4+ T cells from blood. The CDR3 region is CASGWASGSLETQYF. As DNA, the CDR3 is TGTGCTAGTGGTTGGGCTAGCGGGAGTCTAGAGACCCAGTACTTC.